This TCR beta chain was obtained from a study of T cells in narcolepsy. General observations from the study: Healthy controls reportedly lacked the autoreactive clonotypes serially found in patients' blood. Autoreactive HCRT-specific and TRIB2-specific clonotypes were marked in same-patient CSF-versus-blood CD4+ comparisons. Autoreactive clone sequences were missing from some blood memory CD4+ repertoires.

This CDR3 spans 14 amino acids. Germline CDR1 is SGHNT and CDR2 is YYREEE (reference sequence). Trimming removed 6 bases from V and 10 bases from J, with 17 bases in between. Libraries were prepared by immunoSEQ multiplex PCR; TCRdb keeps only in-frame clonotypes and omits some of them. There are under 40,000 clones in the sample; roughly 87% occur only once, and roughly 0.69% lies in the top ten. Note on this clone: Its antigen is as yet unknown.

The chain is built from TRBV5-4 and TRBJ1-6; D is perhaps TRBD1 (6 bases). Sequenced input: memory (CD45RA-) CD4+ T cells from blood. This clonotype was sampled from a human donor in good health. CDR3 protein: CASNLQGGASPLHF. The DNA for the CDR3 is TGTGCCAGCAACCTACAGGGTGGGGCGTCACCCCTCCACTTT.